A selection of T cell receptor beta chains follows, all from one sample in a study of beta chain features in type 1 diabetes. TCRdb's table, derived via immunoSEQ multiplex PCR, lists solely in-frame clones and lacks some. The data contain some 350,000 clones, around an eighth of them singletons. The sequenced sample was naive CD4+ T cells from blood. The receptors shown here come from a woman between 18 and 29 years old with type 1 diabetes. Each CDR3 is given with its conserved first and last residue. The D gene is left open where the match is weak. Part of the rows lack a size; the others show once, few, many or a class for expanded clones.

.,TRBV28,.,TRBJ2-7,CASSLGLLPTYEQYF,TGTGCCAGCAGCCTTGGCCTCCTCCCCACCTACGAGCAGTACTTC
few,TRBV7-9,TRBD1,TRBJ2-3,CASSLIRGLFGSGTDTQYF,TGTGCCAGCAGCTTAATCAGGGGGTTGTTTGGTAGCGGCACAGATACGCAGTATTTT
few,TRBV7-3,TRBD2,TRBJ2-2,CASSYGLAGVVGELFF,TGTGCCAGCAGCTACGGCCTAGCGGGAGTGGTCGGGGAGCTGTTTTTT
.,TRBV11-2,.,TRBJ2-3,CASSVGGQTDTQYF,TGTGCCAGCAGCGTGGGGGGGCAGACAGATACGCAGTATTTT
.,TRBV19,TRBD1,TRBJ2-7,CATRQGAPYEQYF,TGTGCCACCAGACAGGGGGCTCCCTACGAGCAGTACTTC
.,TRBV18,.,TRBJ1-1,CASSPGGTGNTEAFF,TGTGCCAGCTCACCGGGGGGGACTGGGAACACTGAAGCTTTCTTT
.,TRBV18,TRBD1,TRBJ1-1,CASSPGQGNTEAFF,TGTGCCAGCTCACCGGGACAGGGTAACACTGAAGCTTTCTTT
few,TRBV14,TRBD2,TRBJ2-1,CASSPWMTSALSSYNEQFF,TGTGCCAGCAGCCCCTGGATGACTAGCGCGCTAAGCTCCTACAATGAGCAGTTCTTC
.,TRBV28,.,TRBJ1-1,CASSPSGKNTEAFF,TGTGCCAGCAGCCCCTCGGGGAAGAACACTGAAGCTTTCTTT
few,TRBV9,.,TRBJ2-1,CASSAEINEQFF,TGTGCCAGCAGCGCGGAGATCAATGAGCAGTTCTTC
.,TRBV29-1,.,TRBJ1-1,CSVRGRWSNTEAFF,TGCAGCGTTCGAGGGCGTTGGTCAAACACTGAAGCTTTCTTT
.,TRBV30,.,TRBJ2-5,CAWREGRETQYF,TGTGCCTGGAGGGAGGGTCGTGAGACCCAGTACTTC
.,TRBV5-1,.,TRBJ2-2,CASSLGLITGELFF,TGCGCCAGCAGCTTGGGTCTAATCACCGGGGAGCTGTTTTTT
.,TRBV7-8,.,TRBJ1-5,CASSPGQRYQPQHF,TGTGCCAGCAGCCCAGGACAGAGATATCAGCCCCAGCATTTT
few,TRBV18,.,TRBJ2-5,CASSPYRPGFNQETQYF,TGTGCCAGCTCACCTTACCGACCGGGATTCAACCAAGAGACCCAGTACTTC
few,TRBV5-1,TRBD2,TRBJ2-1,CASSLGREAENEQFF,TGCGCCAGCAGCTTGGGGCGGGAGGCTGAGAATGAGCAGTTCTTC
many,TRBV4-3,TRBD1,TRBJ1-2,CASSQSRTGINYGYTF,TGCGCCAGCAGCCAGAGTAGGACAGGGATTAACTATGGCTACACCTTC
.,TRBV18,.,TRBJ2-5,CASSPVLAQETQYF,TGTGCCAGCTCACCAGTTCTAGCGCAAGAGACCCAGTACTTC
few,TRBV7-3,.,TRBJ2-1,CASSLVERVEQFF,TGTGCCAGCAGCTTAGTCGAGAGGGTCGAGCAGTTCTTC
.,TRBV28,TRBD1,TRBJ1-1,CASSSSGQGNTEAFF,TGTGCCAGCAGTTCTAGCGGACAGGGGAACACTGAAGCTTTCTTT
.,TRBV5-6,TRBD1,TRBJ2-5,CASSLVGTGGETQYF,TGTGCCAGCAGCTTGGTCGGGACAGGGGGTGAGACCCAGTACTTC
few,TRBV11-1,.,TRBJ2-3,CASSSHRGGNTDTQYF,TGTGCCAGCAGCTCCCATCGTGGCGGGAACACAGATACGCAGTATTTT
few,TRBV6-6,.,TRBJ2-5,CASSYEVGTTQYF,TGTGCCAGCAGTTACGAGGTCGGGACTACCCAGTACTTC
few,TRBV4-1,TRBD1,TRBJ1-2,CASSPGRGIGYTF,TGCGCCAGCAGCCCGGGCAGGGGGATCGGCTACACCTTC
.,TRBV4-1,.,TRBJ2-3,CASSQEGRRGPDTQYF,TGCGCCAGCAGCCAAGAAGGCAGAAGGGGCCCAGATACGCAGTATTTT
.,TRBV4-1,TRBD2,TRBJ2-1,CASSQVWAGGTSYNEQFF,TGCGCCAGCAGCCAAGTTTGGGCGGGAGGGACGTCCTACAATGAGCAGTTCTTC
few,TRBV5-1,.,TRBJ2-2,CASSNRGGSNTGELFF,TGCGCCAGCAGCAACCGAGGCGGGTCGAACACCGGGGAGCTGTTTTTT
few,TRBV5-1,TRBD2,TRBJ2-1,CATGREGFDNEQFF,TGCGCCACCGGGAGGGAAGGCTTCGACAATGAGCAGTTCTTC
.,TRBV9,TRBD1,TRBJ1-1,CASSAGDRGLGTEAFF,TGTGCCAGCAGCGCCGGGGACAGGGGGCTCGGCACTGAAGCTTTCTTT
.,TRBV5-4,.,TRBJ1-1,CASSLAVTGEAFF,TGTGCCAGCAGCTTGGCCGTGACAGGTGAAGCTTTCTTT
few,TRBV7-9,TRBD1,TRBJ1-5,CASSQGGHNQPQHF,TGTGCCAGCAGCCAGGGGGGTCATAATCAGCCCCAGCATTTT
.,TRBV6-5,.,TRBJ1-1,CASRRQPGAEAFF,TGTGCCAGCAGGCGACAGCCAGGGGCTGAAGCTTTCTTT
few,TRBV5-4,TRBD2,TRBJ2-3,CASSPRGGVDTQYF,TGTGCCAGCAGCCCCCGGGGGGGGGTGGATACGCAGTATTTT
.,TRBV4-3,.,TRBJ2-1,CASSQGTGYGEQFF,TGCGCCAGCAGCCAAGGAACAGGGTACGGTGAGCAGTTCTTC
.,TRBV7-3,TRBD2,TRBJ2-5,CASSPGLAQETQYF,TGTGCCAGCAGCCCCGGACTAGCTCAAGAGACCCAGTACTTC
few,TRBV7-2,.,TRBJ1-2,CASSLYPGSYGYTF,TGTGCCAGCAGCTTATACCCAGGGTCATATGGCTACACCTTC
.,TRBV2,.,TRBJ1-1,CASSGITGITEAFF,TGTGCCAGCAGTGGTATTACAGGGATCACTGAAGCTTTCTTT
.,TRBV5-1,TRBD1,TRBJ1-1,CASSWTGANTEAFF,TGCGCCAGCAGCTGGACAGGGGCGAACACTGAAGCTTTCTTT
few,TRBV29-1,TRBD1,TRBJ1-2,CSVEARDRGFYGYTF,TGCAGCGTTGAAGCCCGGGACAGGGGCTTTTATGGCTACACCTTC
.,TRBV30,TRBD2,TRBJ2-7,CAWSQPGSGRAPEQYF,TGTGCCTGGAGTCAACCAGGGAGCGGGAGGGCCCCCGAGCAGTACTTC
few,TRBV6-5,.,TRBJ2-1,CASSSPGEQFF,TGTGCCAGCAGTTCCCCAGGGGAGCAGTTCTTC
.,TRBV28,.,TRBJ2-3,CASSLVQGRYTQYF,TGTGCCAGCAGTTTGGTACAGGGGAGGTATACGCAGTATTTT
.,TRBV9,TRBD1,TRBJ1-2,CASSAYRDRGDYGYTF,TGTGCCAGCAGCGCGTACCGGGACAGGGGTGACTATGGCTACACCTTC
.,TRBV7-9,.,TRBJ1-3,CASSPGDTIYF,TGTGCCAGCAGCCCCGGTGACACCATATATTTT
few,TRBV21-1,.,TRBJ2-7,CASSKEGDLEGTYEQYF,TGTGCCAGCAGCAAAGAGGGAGACTTGGAGGGTACCTACGAGCAGTACTTC